The clone carrying this T cell receptor (beta chain) was seen only a few times. Every bit of the isolated RNA underwent reverse transcription, so sequencing read expressed TCRB transcripts. Repertoires were generated with immunoSEQ multiplex PCR, while TCRdb's copy carries only in-frame clones and drops some. This sample has 110,000 or so clones; almost 40% occur once, and the top ten carry over 0.065%. These data are taken from a study of beta chain features in type 1 diabetes. This CDR3 contains 16 residues. V gave up 1 base and J gave up 4 bases; unmatched junction bases: 7. CDR1 and CDR2 from the germline V gene are MGHRA and YSYEKL.

This chain joins TRBV4-1 and TRBJ2-1; 7 bases are shared with TRBD2. The TCR comes from a woman between 18 and 29 years old in good health. The specimen was stem cell memory CD4+ T cells from blood. CDR3 protein: CASSQGRGRTYNEQFF. The CDR3 DNA is TGCGCCAGCAGCCAAGGCCGCGGGAGAACTTACAATGAGCAGTTCTTC.